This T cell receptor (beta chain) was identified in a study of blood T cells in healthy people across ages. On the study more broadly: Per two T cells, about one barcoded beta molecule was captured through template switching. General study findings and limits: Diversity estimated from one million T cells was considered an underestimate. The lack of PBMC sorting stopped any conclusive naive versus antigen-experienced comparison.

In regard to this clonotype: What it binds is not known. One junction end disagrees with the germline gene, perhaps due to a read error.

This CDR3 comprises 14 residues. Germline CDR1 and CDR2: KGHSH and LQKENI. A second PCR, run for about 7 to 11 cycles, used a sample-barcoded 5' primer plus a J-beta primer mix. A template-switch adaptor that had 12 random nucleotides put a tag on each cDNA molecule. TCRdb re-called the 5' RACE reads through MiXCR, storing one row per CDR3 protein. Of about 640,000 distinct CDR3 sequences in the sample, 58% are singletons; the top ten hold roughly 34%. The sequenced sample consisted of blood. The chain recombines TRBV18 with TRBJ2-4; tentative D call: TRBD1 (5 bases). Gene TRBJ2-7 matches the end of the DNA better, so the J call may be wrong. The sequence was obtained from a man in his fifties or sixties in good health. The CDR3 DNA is TGCGCCAGCTCACCAAGCCAGGGTCGCTACGAGCAGTACTTC. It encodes CASSPSQGRYEQYF.